The present entry profiles one TCR beta chain with its context. What it binds is not known. The data originate from a study of beta chain features in type 1 diabetes. Overall study context: Analysis included roughly 100 million sorted cells drawn from all samples. Whole-study results and caveats: A moderate, significant TCRB CDR3 shortening appeared in type 1 diabetes across four CD4+ subsets.

cDNA synthesis used the whole RNA isolate, giving expressed TCRB sequences. Method: immunoSEQ multiplex PCR; TCRdb's copy keeps in-frame clones and lacks some. In the table there are about 640,000 clones, around 12% of which are singletons. On average, the one heparinised blood draw given by each donor was approximately 120 mL. This CDR3 is built from 15 residues. Germline V gene sequence: CDR1 SGHRS, CDR2 YFSETQ. The sample comprised naive CD4+ T cells from blood. The TCR comes from a man aged 25-45 years with type 1 diabetes. The chain carries TRBV5-1 and TRBJ2-3; 10 bases line up with TRBD2. The CDR3 region is CATTPLAGGGDTQYF. The CDR3 coding sequence is TGCGCTACCACCCCATTAGCGGGGGGCGGAGATACGCAGTATTTT.